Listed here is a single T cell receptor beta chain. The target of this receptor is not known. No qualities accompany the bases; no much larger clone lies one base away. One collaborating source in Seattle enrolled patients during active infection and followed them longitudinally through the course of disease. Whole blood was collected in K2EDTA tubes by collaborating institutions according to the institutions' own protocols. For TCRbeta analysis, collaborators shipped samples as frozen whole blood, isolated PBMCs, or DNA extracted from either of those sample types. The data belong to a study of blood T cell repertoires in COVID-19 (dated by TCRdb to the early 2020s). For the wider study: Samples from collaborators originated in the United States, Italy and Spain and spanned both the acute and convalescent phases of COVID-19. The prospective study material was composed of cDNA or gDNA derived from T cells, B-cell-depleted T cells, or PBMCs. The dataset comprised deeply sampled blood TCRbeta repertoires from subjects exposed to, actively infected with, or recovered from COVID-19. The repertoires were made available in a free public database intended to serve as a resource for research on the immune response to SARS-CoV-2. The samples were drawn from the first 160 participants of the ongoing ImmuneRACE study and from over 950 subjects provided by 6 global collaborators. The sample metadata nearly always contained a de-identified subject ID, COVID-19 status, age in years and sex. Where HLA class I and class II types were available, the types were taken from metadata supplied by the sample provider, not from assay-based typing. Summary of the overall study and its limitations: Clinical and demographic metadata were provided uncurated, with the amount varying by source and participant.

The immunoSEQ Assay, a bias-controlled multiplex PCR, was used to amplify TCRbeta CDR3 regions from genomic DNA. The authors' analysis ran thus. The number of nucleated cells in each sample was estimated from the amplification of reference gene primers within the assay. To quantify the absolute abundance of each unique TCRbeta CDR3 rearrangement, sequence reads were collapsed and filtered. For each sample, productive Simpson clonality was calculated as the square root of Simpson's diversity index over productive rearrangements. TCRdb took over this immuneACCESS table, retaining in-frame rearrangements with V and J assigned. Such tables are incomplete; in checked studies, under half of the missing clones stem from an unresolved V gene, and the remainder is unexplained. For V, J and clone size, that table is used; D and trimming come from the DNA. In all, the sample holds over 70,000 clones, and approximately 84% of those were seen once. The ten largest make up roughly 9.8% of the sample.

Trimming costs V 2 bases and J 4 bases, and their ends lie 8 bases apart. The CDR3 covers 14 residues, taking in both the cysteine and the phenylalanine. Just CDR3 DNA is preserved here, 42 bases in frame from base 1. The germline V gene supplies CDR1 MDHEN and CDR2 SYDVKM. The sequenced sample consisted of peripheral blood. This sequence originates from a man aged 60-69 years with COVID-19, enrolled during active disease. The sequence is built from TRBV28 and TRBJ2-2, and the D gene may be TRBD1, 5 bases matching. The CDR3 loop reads CASSLLTVTGELFF. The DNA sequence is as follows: TGTGCCAGCAGTTTACTGACAGTCACCGGGGAGCTGTTTTTT.